These T cell receptor beta chains were read from a single sample in a study of blood T cell repertoires in COVID-19. Generated by immunoSEQ multiplex PCR, the TCRdb table keeps only in-frame clones and is missing some. The sample lists approximately 67,000 clones; 90% to 95% were seen once. What was sequenced was peripheral blood. The receptors were gathered from a human donor in a cohort sampled during active COVID-19. Both conserved end residues are part of each CDR3. The D gene is left open where the match is weak.

v_call: TRBV4-3
j_call: TRBJ1-1
d_call: -
cdr3_nt: TGCGCCAGCAGCCAAGAAGTATTGGGCAGGGGCGGTGGTTTGAGCGCTGAAGCTTTCTTT
cdr3_aa: CASSQEVLGRGGGLSAEAFF

v_call: TRBV3-1/TRBV3-2
j_call: TRBJ2-5
d_call: TRBD2
cdr3_nt: TGTGCCAGCAGCCTAGCTAGCGGGGGGCAACGAGAGACCCAGTACTTC
cdr3_aa: CASSLASGGQRETQYF

v_call: TRBV20-1
j_call: TRBJ2-2
d_call: -
cdr3_nt: TGCAGTGCTAGTCCAGTTGGCGGGGCGAACACCGGGGAGCTGTTTTTT
cdr3_aa: CSASPVGGANTGELFF

v_call: TRBV6-5
j_call: TRBJ1-3
d_call: TRBD1
cdr3_nt: TGTGCCAGCAGTTACGACAGGGAGGCTGGAAACACCATATATTTT
cdr3_aa: CASSYDREAGNTIYF

v_call: TRBV15
j_call: TRBJ2-1
d_call: TRBD2
cdr3_nt: TGTGCCACCAGCAGGGGGACTAGGTCTGGCAATGAGCAGTTCTTC
cdr3_aa: CATSRGTRSGNEQFF

v_call: TRBV6-2/TRBV6-3
j_call: TRBJ2-1
d_call: TRBD1
cdr3_nt: TGTGCCAGCAGTTACTCCTCGAGACAGGGACGAACCTACAATGAGCAGTTCTTC
cdr3_aa: CASSYSSRQGRTYNEQFF

v_call: TRBV21-1
j_call: TRBJ2-7
d_call: -
cdr3_nt: TGTGCCAGCAGCACCACCGGGACAGGGGAGGTCGAGCAGTACTTC
cdr3_aa: CASSTTGTGEVEQYF

v_call: TRBV7-3
j_call: TRBJ2-1
d_call: -
cdr3_nt: TGTGCCAGCAGCTTAAGGGGCGGGGACTACAATGAGCAGTTCTTC
cdr3_aa: CASSLRGGDYNEQFF

v_call: TRBV6-6
j_call: TRBJ1-2
d_call: TRBD1
cdr3_nt: TGTGCCAGCAGTACAGGGGGCGGGGGCTACACCTTC
cdr3_aa: CASSTGGGGYTF

v_call: TRBV18
j_call: TRBJ2-5
d_call: -
cdr3_nt: TGTGCCAGCTCACCATACCGGGGGGCGGAGACCCAGTACTTC
cdr3_aa: CASSPYRGAETQYF

v_call: TRBV19
j_call: TRBJ1-5
d_call: TRBD1
cdr3_nt: TGTGCCAGTAGTAGGTGGACAGGGAATAGCAATCAGCCCCAGCATTTT
cdr3_aa: CASSRWTGNSNQPQHF